The present T cell receptor beta chain was sequenced within a study of patients and donors after allogeneic stem cell transplantation. TCRdb analysed the RT-PCR reads with MiXCR anew, one entry per CDR3 protein. The sample contains 900,000 to 1,000,000 distinct CDR3 sequences, under 20% of which appear only once. The material sequenced was blood, either unsorted or a sorted T cell fraction (not recorded which). This TCR was recovered from a human donor who was either an allogeneic HSCT recipient or a stem cell or donor lymphocyte infusion donor (not recorded which). It is not recorded whose cells these are; they may come from a transplant donor.

The DNA of the CDR3 is TGTGCCAGCAGCGTAGGGGGTAGCGGGGTCCAGGAGACCCAGTACTTC. Its translation: CASSVGGSGVQETQYF. The genes are TRBV9 and TRBJ2-5; 8 bases fit TRBD2. This CDR3 region has 16 residues. The ends lost 0 bases at V and 5 bases at J; junction bases unmatched: 9. The germline V gene encodes CDR1 SGDLS and CDR2 YYNGEE.